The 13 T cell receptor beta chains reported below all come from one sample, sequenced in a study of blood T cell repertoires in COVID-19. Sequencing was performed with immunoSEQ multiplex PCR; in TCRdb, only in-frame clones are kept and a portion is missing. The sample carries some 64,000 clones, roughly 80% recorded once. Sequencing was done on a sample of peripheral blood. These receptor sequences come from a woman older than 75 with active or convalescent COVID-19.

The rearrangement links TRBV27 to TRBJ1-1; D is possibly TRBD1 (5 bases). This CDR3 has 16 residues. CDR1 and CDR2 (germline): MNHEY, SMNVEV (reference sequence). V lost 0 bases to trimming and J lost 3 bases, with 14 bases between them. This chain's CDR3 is CASSLSAGRDDTEAFF. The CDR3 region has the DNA TGTGCCAGCAGTTTATCGGCGGGGCGCGATGACACTGAAGCTTTCTTT.

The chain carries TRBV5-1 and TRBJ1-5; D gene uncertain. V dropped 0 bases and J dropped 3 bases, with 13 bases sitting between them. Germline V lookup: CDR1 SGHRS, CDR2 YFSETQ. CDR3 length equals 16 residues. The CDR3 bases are TGCGCCAGCAGCTTGGAGCCCAGCCGGGACAATCAGCCCCAGCATTTT. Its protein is CASSLEPSRDNQPQHF.

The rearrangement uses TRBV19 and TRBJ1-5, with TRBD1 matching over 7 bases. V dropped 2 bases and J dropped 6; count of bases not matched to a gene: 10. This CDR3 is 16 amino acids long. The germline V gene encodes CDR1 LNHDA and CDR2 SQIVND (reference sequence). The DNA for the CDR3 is TGTGCCAGTAGTATACCAGCAGGGGGGCACACTCAGCCCCAGCATTTT. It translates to CASSIPAGGHTQPQHF.

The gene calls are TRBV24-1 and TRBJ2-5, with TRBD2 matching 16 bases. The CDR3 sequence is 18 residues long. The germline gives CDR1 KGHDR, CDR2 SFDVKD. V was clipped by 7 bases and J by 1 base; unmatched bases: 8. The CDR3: CATRAGTSGGGFQETQYF. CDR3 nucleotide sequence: TGTGCCACCAGAGCCGGGACTAGCGGGGGGGGGTTCCAAGAGACCCAGTACTTC.

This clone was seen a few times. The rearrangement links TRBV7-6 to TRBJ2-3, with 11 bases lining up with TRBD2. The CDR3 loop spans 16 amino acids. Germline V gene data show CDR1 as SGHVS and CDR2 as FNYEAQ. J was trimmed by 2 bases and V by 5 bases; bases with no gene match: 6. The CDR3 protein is CASSPGTSGYTDTQYF. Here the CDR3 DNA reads TGTGCCAGCAGCCCCGGGACTAGCGGCTACACAGATACGCAGTATTTT.

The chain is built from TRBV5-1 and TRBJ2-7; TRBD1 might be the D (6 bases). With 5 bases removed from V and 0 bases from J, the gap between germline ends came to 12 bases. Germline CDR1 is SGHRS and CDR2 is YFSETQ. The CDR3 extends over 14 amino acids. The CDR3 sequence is CASSGDTSSYEQYF. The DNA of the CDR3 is TGCGCCAGCAGTGGGGACACGAGCTCCTACGAGCAGTACTTC.

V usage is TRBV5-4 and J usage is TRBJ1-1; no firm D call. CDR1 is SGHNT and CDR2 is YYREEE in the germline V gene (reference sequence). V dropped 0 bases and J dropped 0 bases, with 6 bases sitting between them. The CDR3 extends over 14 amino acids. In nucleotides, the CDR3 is TGTGCCAGCAGCTTGGCCTCTATGAACACTGAAGCTTTCTTT. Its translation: CASSLASMNTEAFF.

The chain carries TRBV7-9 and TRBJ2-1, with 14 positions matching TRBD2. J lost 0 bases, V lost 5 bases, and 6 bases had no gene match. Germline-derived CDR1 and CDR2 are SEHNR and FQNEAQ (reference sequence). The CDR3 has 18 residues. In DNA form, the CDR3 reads TGTGCCAGCAGCCCGGGACTAGCGGGGGTTATCTCCTACAATGAGCAGTTCTTC. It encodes CASSPGLAGVISYNEQFF.

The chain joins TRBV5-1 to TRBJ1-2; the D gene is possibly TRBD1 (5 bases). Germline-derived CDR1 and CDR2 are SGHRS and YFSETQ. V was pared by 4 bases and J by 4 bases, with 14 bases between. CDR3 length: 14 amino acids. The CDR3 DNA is TGCGCCAGCAGCCCGTGGGGGGAGGGCTATGGCTACACCTTC. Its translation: CASSPWGEGYGYTF.

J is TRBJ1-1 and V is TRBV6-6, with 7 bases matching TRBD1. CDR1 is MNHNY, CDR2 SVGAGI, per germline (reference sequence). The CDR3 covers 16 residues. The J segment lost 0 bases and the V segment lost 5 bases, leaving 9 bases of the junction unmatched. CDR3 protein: CASSPRQGMMNTEAFF. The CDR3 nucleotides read TGTGCCAGCAGTCCTCGACAGGGAATGATGAACACTGAAGCTTTCTTT.

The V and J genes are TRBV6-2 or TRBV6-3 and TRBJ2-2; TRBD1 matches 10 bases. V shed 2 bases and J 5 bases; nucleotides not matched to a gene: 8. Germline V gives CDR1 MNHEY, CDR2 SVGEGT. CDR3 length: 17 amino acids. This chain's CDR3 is CASSYPDRGRGTGELFF. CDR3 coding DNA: TGTGCCAGCAGTTACCCAGACAGGGGGCGCGGGACCGGGGAGCTGTTTTTT.

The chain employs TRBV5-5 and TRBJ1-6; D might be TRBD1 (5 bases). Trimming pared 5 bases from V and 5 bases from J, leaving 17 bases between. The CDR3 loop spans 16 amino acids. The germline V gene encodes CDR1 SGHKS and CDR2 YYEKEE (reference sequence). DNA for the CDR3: TGTGCCAGCAGGCCATCCGGGGGGACCCATAATTCACCCCTCCACTTT. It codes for CASRPSGGTHNSPLHF.

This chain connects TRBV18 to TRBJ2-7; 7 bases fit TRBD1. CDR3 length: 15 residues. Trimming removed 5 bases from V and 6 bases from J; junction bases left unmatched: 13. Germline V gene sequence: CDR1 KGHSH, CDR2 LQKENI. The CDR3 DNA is TGTGCCAGCTCAACGACGACAGGGCCTAATTCCGAGCAGTACTTC. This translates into CASSTTTGPNSEQYF.